The 31 T cell receptor beta chains presented below share a single source sample, sequenced in a study of PD-L1 blockade in urothelial cancer. Time point defined: pretreatment peripheral blood. Measured with immunoSEQ multiplex PCR; TCRdb has only the in-frame clones, and not every one. The table has around 130,000 clones, 84% seen once; the top ten hold roughly 3.2%. Sequences were derived from PBMCs, sampled around atezolizumab (anti-PD-L1) treatment. These receptors were obtained from a man in his fifties or sixties with urothelial cancer.

The V and J genes are TRBV18 and TRBJ2-2, with no clear D. CDR3 length: 17 amino acids. Germline V gene lookup returns CDR1 KGHSH and CDR2 LQKENI. Trimming stripped 2 bases from V and 6 bases from J, with 19 bases between. CDR3 amino acids: CASSPEVAVAQAGELFF. The CDR3, as DNA: TGTGCCAGCTCACCAGAGGTGGCGGTAGCTCAAGCCGGGGAGCTGTTTTTT.

The CDR3 region is CASSYSIKGAYEQYF. The CDR3 DNA is TGTGCCAGCAGTTACTCGATTAAGGGGGCCTACGAGCAGTACTTC. The V gene is TRBV6-5, the J gene TRBJ2-7, with a weak D call TRBD1 (6 bases). The CDR3 is made up of 15 amino acids. The germline CDR1 and CDR2 sequences are MNHEY and SVGAGI. The germline V and J ends were trimmed by 0 bases and 2 bases, with 11 bases remaining between them.

A single count supports this clone. The rearrangement links TRBV18 to TRBJ1-4; tentatively, D is TRBD1 (5 bases). The germline V gene encodes CDR1 KGHSH and CDR2 LQKENI. V was cut by 4 bases and J by 7 bases, with 13 bases left in between. The CDR3 sequence is 14 residues long. CDR3 coding DNA: TGTGCCAGCTCACAGTCTTGGGGCCCTGAAAAACTGTTTTTT. This translates into CASSQSWGPEKLFF.

This chain connects TRBV15 to TRBJ1-4; 7 bases match TRBD1. The V and J ends lost 5 bases and 2 bases, in that order; junction bases with no gene match: 5. The CDR3 contains 15 residues. Germline CDR1 LNHNV, CDR2 YYDKDF (reference sequence). CDR3 coding DNA: TGTGCCACCAGCTTCGACAGGGCGACTAATGAAAAACTGTTTTTT. Its protein is CATSFDRATNEKLFF.

The chain joins TRBV30 to TRBJ1-2; the D gene is possibly TRBD1 (5 bases). The CDR3 has 14 amino acids. Trimming shortened V by 1 base and J by 4 bases, and 13 bases separated the two germline ends. The germline gives CDR1 GTSNPN, CDR2 SVGIG (reference sequence). CDR3 sequence: CAWSGGSRSYGYTF. The CDR3 nucleotides read TGTGCCTGGAGTGGGGGCAGTCGGAGCTATGGCTACACCTTC. The whole variable domain, filled in from reference TRBV30 and TRBJ1-2, reads SQTIHQWPATLVQPVGSPLSLECTVEGTSNPNLYWYRQAAGRGLQLLFYSVGIGQISSEVPQNLSASRPQDRQFILSSKKLLLSDSGFYLCAWSGGSRSYGYTFGSGTRLTVV.

The CDR3, as DNA: TGTGCCAGCAGTGGGACAGGGGTTTTTTCCTATAATTCACCCCTCCACTTT. Translating gives CASSGTGVFSYNSPLHF. The V gene is TRBV6-1, the J gene TRBJ1-6; TRBD1 matches 9 bases. V lost 4 bases to trimming and J lost 1 base; unmatched junction nucleotides: 5. CDR1 MNHNS and CDR2 SASEGT come from the germline V gene. The CDR3 runs 17 residues.

Here the CDR3 DNA reads TGTGCCAGCAGTCCAACGGGGGGGGCAAAACTGTTTTTT. This encodes CASSPTGGAKLFF. The V call is TRBV28, the J call TRBJ1-4; possible D gene TRBD1, 6 bases. The germline V gene encodes CDR1 MDHEN and CDR2 SYDVKM. V lost 5 bases to trimming and J lost 10 bases, with 14 bases between them. This CDR3 spans 13 amino acids.

This chain joins TRBV14 and TRBJ2-5; 10 positions agree with TRBD2. V was clipped by 1 base and J by 5 bases; unmatched bases: 4. The CDR3 has 15 residues. Germline CDR1 is SGHDN and CDR2 is FVKESK. The CDR3 here is CASSQGLAGVETQYF. The CDR3 coding sequence is TGTGCCAGCAGCCAAGGGCTAGCGGGAGTTGAGACCCAGTACTTC. Filled out from reference TRBV14 and TRBJ2-5, the complete variable domain reads EAGVTQFPSHSVIEKGQTVTLRCDPISGHDNLYWYRRVMGKEIKFLLHFVKESKQDESGMPNNRFLAERTGGTYSTLKVQPAELEDSGVYFCASSQGLAGVETQYFGPGTRLLVL.

The count of this clone is one. V is TRBV30 and J is TRBJ1-2; D remains ambiguous. V gave up 6 bases and J gave up 0 bases, with 14 bases separating them. CDR1 and CDR2 from the germline V gene are GTSNPN and SVGIG (reference sequence). The CDR3 runs to 14 residues. The CDR3 is CACQIGFSNYGYTF. The CDR3 bases are TGTGCCTGCCAAATCGGTTTTTCTAACTATGGCTACACCTTC.

The chain couples TRBV25-1 to TRBJ2-3, with 10 bases identical to TRBD2. Looked up from germline, CDR1 is MGHDK and CDR2 is SYGVNS. V gave up 6 bases and J gave up 0 bases; unmatched junction bases: 0. This CDR3 is 14 amino acids long. As DNA, the CDR3 is TGTGCCAGCAGACTAGCGGGAAGCACAGATACGCAGTATTTT. Translated: CASRLAGSTDTQYF.

The chain links TRBV9 to TRBJ2-4; TRBD2 matches 10 bases. J was trimmed by 6 bases and V by 3 bases; bases with no gene match: 0. Germline assignment: CDR1 SGDLS and CDR2 YYNGEE. The CDR3 has 13 residues. This CDR3 is CASSASGRNIQYF. CDR3 coding DNA: TGTGCCAGCAGCGCTAGCGGGAGAAACATTCAGTACTTC.

The V call is TRBV6-6, the J call TRBJ1-3; unclear D gene. Trimming stripped 7 bases from V and 9 bases from J, with 16 bases between. This CDR3 spans 13 amino acids. Germline lookup yields CDR1 MNHNY and CDR2 SVGAGI (reference sequence). The CDR3 DNA reads TGTGCCAGCACCCTATCCAATGGCGGCACCATATATTTT. It yields the protein CASTLSNGGTIYF.

The table lists this clone with a few counts. V gene TRBV30 combines with J gene TRBJ1-2; 7 nucleotides align to TRBD1. Trimming removed 8 bases from V and 2 bases from J; junction bases left unmatched: 8. From germline, CDR1 is GTSNPN and CDR2 SVGIG (reference sequence). The CDR3 loop spans 13 amino acids. The CDR3 nucleotides read TGTGCCGGGGACAGCTATCTCAACTATGGCTACACCTTC. It codes for CAGDSYLNYGYTF.

This clone occurred a few times. J is TRBJ2-3 and V is TRBV19, with D possibly TRBD2 on 6 matching bases. The V gene lost 5 bases and the J gene lost 1 base, with 10 bases spanning the gap. The germline gives CDR1 LNHDA, CDR2 SQIVND (reference sequence). This CDR3 has 14 amino acids. The CDR3 loop reads CASSSAGGTDTQYF. CDR3 in DNA: TGTGCCAGTAGTTCAGCGGGCGGCACAGATACGCAGTATTTT.

The chain joins TRBV5-1 to TRBJ1-3, with 7 bases lining up with TRBD1. CDR1 SGHRS and CDR2 YFSETQ come from the germline V gene. Unmatched junction bases numbered 5, after V lost 4 bases and J lost 4 bases. There are 14 residues in the CDR3. CDR3 DNA sequence: TGCGCCAGCAGCAAGACAGGGTTAGGAAACACCATATATTTT. Its protein is CASSKTGLGNTIYF.

The chain carries TRBV19 and TRBJ1-4; TRBD1 is a possible D gene (6 bases). CDR3 length equals 15 residues. Trimming shortened V by 4 bases and J by 8 bases, and 17 bases separated the two germline ends. The V gene's germline CDR1 is LNHDA and CDR2 SQIVND (reference sequence). In DNA form, the CDR3 reads TGTGCCAGTAGTAGGTACAGGGAGCGTCAAGAAAAACTGTTTTTT. It specifies CASSRYRERQEKLFF.

This clone was observed a single time. This chain joins TRBV5-1 and TRBJ2-5; D is unclear. Germline CDR1 SGHRS, CDR2 YFSETQ. The CDR3 contains 14 residues. The V gene lost 4 bases and the J gene lost 5 bases, with 15 bases spanning the gap. The CDR3 nucleotides are TGCGCCAGCAGCGACCCCTCAGGTTCTGAGACCCAGTACTTC. As protein: CASSDPSGSETQYF. Variable domain in full (rest from reference TRBV5-1 and TRBJ2-5): KAGVTQTPRYLIKTRGQQVTLSCSPISGHRSVSWYQQTPGQGLQFLFEYFSETQRNKGNFPGRFSGRQFSNSRSEMNVSTLELGDSALYLCASSDPSGSETQYFGPGTRLLVL.

This chain connects TRBV2 to TRBJ2-3, with TRBD2 matching 8 bases. This CDR3 is built from 15 residues. Looked up from germline, CDR1 is SNHLY and CDR2 is FYNNEI. With 4 bases clipped from V and 3 bases from J, the junction kept 6 bases outside the gene matches. The CDR3 DNA is TGTGCCAGCAGTGCGGGAGGGCCGTTGACAGATACGCAGTATTTT. It translates to CASSAGGPLTDTQYF.

The V and J genes are TRBV18 and TRBJ1-2; D not resolved. The CDR3 loop spans 18 amino acids. Trimming cost V 3 bases and J 5 bases, with 25 bases left between them. CDR1 and CDR2 from the germline V gene are KGHSH and LQKENI. CDR3 nucleotides: TGTGCCAGCTCACCTACCCCCTCACTGTCTCCCGCCGTTTATGGCTACACCTTC. Residues: CASSPTPSLSPAVYGYTF.

The rearrangement uses TRBV9 and TRBJ1-2, with D possibly matching TRBD1 (5 bases). CDR1 is SGDLS, CDR2 YYNGEE, per germline. The CDR3 spans 17 residues. V shed 0 bases and J shed 8 bases, with 23 bases lying between them. The CDR3 region has the DNA TGTGCCAGCAGCGTAGCCCCGTATCATCAGGGCTTTGGCGGCTACACCTTC. Its protein is CASSVAPYHQGFGGYTF. Full variable domain (remainder filled in from reference TRBV9 and TRBJ1-2): DSGVTQTPKHLITATGQRVTLRCSPRSGDLSVYWYQQSLDQGLQFLIQYYNGEERAKGNILERFSAQQFPDLHSELNLSSLELGDSALYFCASSVAPYHQGFGGYTFGSGTRLTVV.

This chain connects TRBV5-1 to TRBJ2-5; D ambiguous. The CDR3 has 12 residues. V lost 3 bases and J lost 0, with 3 bases in between. CDR1 and CDR2 from the germline V gene are SGHRS and YFSETQ. This CDR3 is CASSSNQETQYF. CDR3 nucleotide sequence: TGCGCCAGCAGCTCTAACCAAGAGACCCAGTACTTC. The full variable domain, rest sourced from reference TRBV5-1 and TRBJ2-5, is KAGVTQTPRYLIKTRGQQVTLSCSPISGHRSVSWYQQTPGQGLQFLFEYFSETQRNKGNFPGRFSGRQFSNSRSEMNVSTLELGDSALYLCASSSNQETQYFGPGTRLLVL.

Regarding this clone: The sample contains more than one DNA sequence encoding this CDR3. The CDR3 nucleotides read TGTGCCAGCAGCGTAGGGCTAGCGGGAGTATCCGGGGAGCTGTTTTTT. It yields the protein CASSVGLAGVSGELFF. This chain links TRBV9 with TRBJ2-2; 10 bases map to TRBD2. Unmatched junction bases numbered 5, after V lost 0 bases and J lost 6 bases. CDR1 and CDR2 (germline): SGDLS, YYNGEE. This CDR3 is built from 16 residues.

A few counts support this clone. The rearrangement links TRBV6-5 to TRBJ2-2, with TRBD2 as a possible D gene (6 bases). This CDR3 has 14 amino acids. Deletions cut 2 bases from V and 5 bases from J, with 9 bases between. Germline CDR1 reads MNHEY; CDR2 reads SVGAGI. DNA for the CDR3: TGTGCCAGCAGTTACAAACTAGCAACCGGGGAGCTGTTTTTT. It codes for CASSYKLATGELFF.

The chain recombines TRBV7-3 with TRBJ2-5, with a tentative D call TRBD2 (6 bases). The CDR3 spans 13 residues. V was pared by 3 bases and J by 3 bases, with 8 bases between. CDR1 is SGHTA, CDR2 FQGTGA, per germline. This chain's CDR3 is CASSLGGKETQYF. In DNA form, the CDR3 reads TGTGCCAGCAGCTTGGGCGGGAAAGAGACCCAGTACTTC.

J is TRBJ2-7 and V is TRBV5-1; D call uncertain. The CDR3 is made up of 13 amino acids. Germline assignment: CDR1 SGHRS and CDR2 YFSETQ. With 5 bases removed from V and 2 bases from J, the gap between germline ends came to 11 bases. The CDR3 region is CASRPAGAYEQYF. CDR3 nucleotide sequence: TGCGCCAGCAGACCCGCAGGTGCCTACGAGCAGTACTTC.

This clone was observed a handful of times. This sequence joins TRBV7-9 and TRBJ2-7, with a weak D call TRBD1 (6 bases). V shed 0 bases and J shed 5 bases, with 14 bases lying between them. Germline CDR1 SEHNR, CDR2 FQNEAQ (reference sequence). The CDR3 extends over 15 amino acids. For the CDR3, the DNA is TGTGCCAGCAGCTTAGCGGGGGCCTACGGTCACGAGCAGTACTTC. It yields the protein CASSLAGAYGHEQYF.

The DNA for the CDR3 is TGTGCCAGTATCAGATCGGGGAGGAACACCGGGGAGCTGTTTTTT. This sequence encodes CASIRSGRNTGELFF. The chain has TRBV19 and TRBJ2-2; the D gene is possibly TRBD2 (5 bases). Germline CDR1 reads LNHDA; CDR2 reads SQIVND (reference sequence). V was clipped by 7 bases and J by 1 base, with 13 bases between them. This CDR3 has 15 residues. The full variable domain, rest sourced from reference TRBV19 and TRBJ2-2, is DGGITQSPKYLFRKEGQNVTLSCEQNLNHDAMYWYRQDPGQGLRLIYYSQIVNDFQKGDIAEGYSVSREKKESFPLTVTSAQKNPTAFYLCASIRSGRNTGELFFGEGSRLTVL.

The V and J genes are TRBV28 and TRBJ2-2, with 7 nucleotides matching TRBD1. This CDR3 region has 14 residues. CDR1 is MDHEN and CDR2 is SYDVKM in the germline V gene. After removal of 5 bases from V and 6 bases from J, the junction contained 6 bases not matched to a gene. The CDR3 coding sequence is TGTGCCAGCAGTCGGCCAGGGGGATCCGGGGAGCTGTTTTTT. Its translation: CASSRPGGSGELFF.

CDR3 sequence reads: CATSRVRQLLSGANVLTF. The CDR3 nucleotides read TGTGCCACCAGCAGAGTTCGGCAACTACTCTCTGGGGCCAACGTCCTGACTTTC. The chain combines TRBV15 with TRBJ2-6; D is ambiguous. The CDR3 consists of 18 residues. V lost 1 base and J lost 0, with 13 bases in between. Germline V gives CDR1 LNHNV, CDR2 YYDKDF (reference sequence).

The chain combines TRBV28 with TRBJ2-1; 11 positions agree with TRBD1. The CDR3 is 15 residues long. The junction had 3 bases not matched to a gene; V was cut back by 3 bases and J by 5 bases. In germline, CDR1 is MDHEN, CDR2 SYDVKM. DNA of the CDR3: TGTGCCAGCAGTTTGGGGGACAGGGGGAACAATGAGCAGTTCTTC. Translation: CASSLGDRGNNEQFF.

The rearrangement links TRBV6-1 to TRBJ2-7; 12 nucleotides agree with TRBD2. The CDR3 consists of 12 residues. Germline CDR1 reads MNHNS; CDR2 reads SASEGT. The ends lost 8 bases at V and 6 bases at J; junction bases unmatched: 2. CDR3 region: CASRLAGAEQYF. The CDR3 DNA follows: TGTGCCAGCCGACTAGCGGGAGCCGAGCAGTACTTC.